Listed here is a single TCR beta chain. These data are taken from a study of OX40 agonist ivuxolimab in advanced cancers. Study information: Eligibility rules accepted prior anti-PD-1, anti-PD-L1 or anti-CTLA-4 therapy, and 40% to 50% had some.

Blood sampling took place at baseline, cycle 4 day 1, and cycle 7 day 1. Here immunoSEQ multiplex PCR was the method, and the copy in TCRdb shows in-frame clones only, minus some. The sample yields some 63,000 clones, approximately 94% seen once. Germline V gene sequence: CDR1 LGHNA, CDR2 YNFKEQ. V was shortened by 4 bases and J by 3 bases, with 7 bases between the two germline ends. There are 12 residues in the CDR3. The receptor comes from an adult with an advanced solid tumor such as melanoma, head and neck, liver or kidney cancer. The gene calls are TRBV4-2 and TRBJ2-7, with unresolved D. The material sequenced was CD4+ or CD8+ T cells sorted from blood, taken in a trial of the OX40 agonist ivuxolimab. DNA of the CDR3: TGTGCCAGCAGCCCCCCCGGCTACGAGCAGTACTTC. Translated, it gives CASSPPGYEQYF.